The 25 T cell receptor beta chains presented below share a single source sample, sequenced in a study of control samples from healthy donors and cancer patients (dated by TCRdb to the early 2020s). Library preparation used the immunoSEQ multiplex PCR assay. TCRdb took this table from immuneACCESS and kept in-frame rearrangements with V and J called. Such tables lack part of the clones; where checked against another copy, unresolved V genes explain under half of the gap, and the rest is unexplained. This sample gives around 100,000 clones in total; just over 90% of them show up just once. In total, the top ten clones hold over 3% of the sample. Sequencing used blood. The receptors derive from a young woman in good health.

This clone was seen a handful of times. V gene TRBV29-1 combines with J gene TRBJ1-4; D is undetermined. The V and J ends lost 4 bases and 8 bases respectively, with 14 bases between them. This CDR3 region has 13 residues. The germline V gene encodes CDR1 SQVTM and CDR2 ANQGSEA. The CDR3 sequence is CSVADGFREKLFF. In nucleotides, the CDR3 is TGCAGCGTTGCTGATGGGTTTCGGGAAAAACTGTTTTTT.

V gene TRBV3-1 (or the pseudogene TRBV3-2) combines with J gene TRBJ1-2, with a weak D call TRBD1 (5 bases). The V end was cut by 1 base, the J end by 3 bases, with 9 bases between. CDR1 LGHDT and CDR2 YNNKEL come from the germline V gene (reference sequence). The CDR3 extends over 14 amino acids. CDR3 region: CASSQGATDYGYTF. CDR3 DNA: TGTGCCAGCAGCCAAGGGGCGACAGACTATGGCTACACCTTC.

This clone showed up just once. The chain couples TRBV5-8 to TRBJ2-3, with 14 positions matching TRBD2. The CDR3 sequence is 17 residues long. Per germline, CDR1 SGHTS and CDR2 YDEGEE. The V segment lost 0 bases and the J segment 4 bases; nucleotides outside the gene matches: 4. Here the CDR3 reads CASSLAVTSGGADTQYF. CDR3 DNA sequence: TGTGCCAGCAGCTTGGCCGTGACTAGCGGGGGGGCAGATACGCAGTATTTT.

Turning to this clone: At one end the junction does not follow the germline gene, possibly because of a read error. This chain's CDR3 is CASSAQGGKGF. The CDR3 DNA follows: TGTGCCAGCAGCGCACAGGGAGGTAAGGGATTC. The rearrangement uses TRBV9 and TRBJ2-7, with D perhaps given as TRBD1 or TRBD2 (6 bases each). The CDR3 is made up of 11 amino acids. Germline assignment: CDR1 SGDLS and CDR2 YYNGEE.

This clone was counted a single time. This CDR3 reads CASSGYSGGAGEQFF. CDR3 DNA sequence: TGTGCCAGCAGTGGTTATAGCGGGGGGGCCGGTGAGCAGTTCTTC. The chain links TRBV2 to TRBJ2-1; 11 positions match TRBD2. This CDR3 region has 15 residues. CDR1 and CDR2 (germline): SNHLY, FYNNEI. J lost 9 bases, V lost 4 bases, and 8 bases had no gene match.

This sequence joins TRBV5-1 and TRBJ2-2, with TRBD2 identical over 9 bases. The CDR3 has 15 amino acids. The germline V gene has CDR1 SGHRS and CDR2 YFSETQ. Germline trimming cut 10 bases from V and 1 base from J; bases unmatched to any gene: 8. The CDR3 reads CARDGGGVNTGELFF. The CDR3 bases are TGCGCCCGCGACGGCGGGGGGGTGAACACCGGGGAGCTGTTTTTT.

The CDR3 sequence is CASSTFEAAEAFF. CDR3 in DNA: TGTGCCAGCAGTACGTTTGAGGCAGCCGAAGCTTTCTTT. The genes are TRBV12-3 or TRBV12-4 and TRBJ1-1, with unresolved D. The V gene lost 5 bases and the J gene lost 8 bases, with 15 bases spanning the gap. The CDR3 contains 13 residues.

The chain uses TRBV9 and TRBJ1-6; perhaps TRBD1 as D (5 bases). The CDR3 consists of 16 residues. Trimming pared 6 bases from V and 0 bases from J, leaving 13 bases between. Germline CDR1 reads SGDLS; CDR2 reads YYNGEE. This chain's CDR3 is CASTQGDSSYNSPLHF. CDR3 coding DNA: TGTGCCAGCACCCAAGGGGATAGCTCCTATAATTCACCCCTCCACTTT.

This clone was found once. The V call is TRBV15, the J call TRBJ2-7; TRBD1 matches at 9 bases. This CDR3 has 16 amino acids. The V and J ends lost 0 bases and 3 bases, in that order; junction bases with no gene match: 6. Germline CDR1 reads LNHNV; CDR2 reads YYDKDF (reference sequence). The CDR3 coding sequence is TGTGCCACCAGCAGAGATGGAGGGGGACAGGGCTACGAGCAGTACTTC. This codes for CATSRDGGGQGYEQYF.

This chain joins TRBV6-1 and TRBJ1-2, with 11 bases identical to TRBD1. V trimming: 0 bases; J trimming: 7 bases; junction bases outside the gene matches: 4. The CDR3 is made up of 15 amino acids. CDR1 is MNHNS and CDR2 is SASEGT in the germline V gene. The CDR3 nucleotides read TGTGCCAGCAGTGAAGCTTGGGACAGGGGGAGTGGCTACACCTTC. It specifies CASSEAWDRGSGYTF.

This chain joins TRBV2 and TRBJ2-4; TRBD2 is a possible D gene (6 bases). Germline CDR1 is SNHLY and CDR2 is FYNNEI. V was cut by 6 bases and J by 0 bases, with 12 bases left in between. This CDR3 is 15 amino acids long. The CDR3 DNA is TGTGCCAGCAGCAGGGAGGAAGTAGCCAAAAACATTCAGTACTTC. Translation gives CASSREEVAKNIQYF. The full variable domain, rest sourced from reference TRBV2 and TRBJ2-4, is EPEVTQTPSHQVTQMGQEVILRCVPISNHLYFYWYRQILGQKVEFLVSFYNNEISEKSEIFDDQFSVERPDGSNFTLKIRSTKLEDSAMYFCASSREEVAKNIQYFGAGTRLSVL.

The V gene is TRBV20-1, the J gene TRBJ1-4; D is ambiguous. Germline V gene lookup returns CDR1 DFQATT and CDR2 SNEGSKA (reference sequence). V was cut by 3 bases and J by 6 bases, with 5 bases left in between. CDR3 length: 11 amino acids. Here the CDR3 DNA reads TGCAGTGCTAGGTGGGATGAAAAACTGTTTTTT. The encoded protein is CSARWDEKLFF.

The chain links TRBV6-5 to TRBJ1-1; D might be TRBD1 (5 bases). This CDR3 is built from 15 residues. Germline CDR1 is MNHEY and CDR2 is SVGAGI. The germline V and J ends were trimmed by 10 bases and 1 base, with 19 bases remaining between them. CDR3 amino acids: CATQPTGLRNTEAFF. In DNA form, the CDR3 reads TGTGCCACCCAACCCACGGGACTTCGGAACACTGAAGCTTTCTTT.

V gene TRBV10-3 combines with J gene TRBJ1-1; tentative D call: TRBD1 (5 bases). Germline V gene lookup returns CDR1 ENHRY and CDR2 SYGVKD. Trimming took 3 bases from V and 0 from J, leaving 8 bases between them. This CDR3 is built from 14 residues. Here the CDR3 reads CAISDWGLNTEAFF. For the CDR3, the DNA is TGTGCCATCAGTGACTGGGGACTGAACACTGAAGCTTTCTTT.

V is TRBV4-2 and J is TRBJ1-1, with D possibly TRBD1 on 5 matching bases. V was shortened by 2 bases and J by 7 bases, with 14 bases between the two germline ends. This CDR3 is 14 amino acids long. Germline V lookup: CDR1 LGHNA, CDR2 YNFKEQ. CDR3 nucleotides: TGTGCCAGCAGCCAACTCGCTTTAGGGGATGAAGCTTTCTTT. This encodes CASSQLALGDEAFF.

The chain is built from TRBV5-1 and TRBJ1-5, with D hard to call. V was trimmed by 7 bases and J by 4 bases, leaving 15 bases between them. The germline gives CDR1 SGHRS, CDR2 YFSETQ. The CDR3 runs to 14 residues. The CDR3 reads CASRVGLGNQPQHF. CDR3 nucleotide sequence: TGCGCCAGCCGGGTGGGGTTGGGGAATCAGCCCCAGCATTTT.

In its sample, this clone was seen once. The V call is TRBV6-2 or TRBV6-3, the J call TRBJ1-5; D gene ambiguous. This CDR3 contains 12 residues. Germline lookup yields CDR1 MNHEY and CDR2 SVGEGT. With 4 bases removed from V and 3 bases from J, the gap between germline ends came to 4 bases. The CDR3 DNA is TGTGCCAGCAGTTCCCCCAATCAGCCCCAGCATTTT. It translates to CASSSPNQPQHF.

The V and J genes are TRBV18 and TRBJ2-5; TRBD2 aligns across 10 bases. Germline assignment: CDR1 KGHSH and CDR2 LQKENI. CDR3 length: 16 residues. V gave up 4 bases and J gave up 4 bases; unmatched junction bases: 9. This chain's CDR3 is CASSRKSGGAGETQYF. The CDR3 DNA sequence: TGTGCCAGCTCACGAAAAAGCGGGGGGGCAGGAGAGACCCAGTACTTC.

This sequence joins TRBV11-2 and TRBJ1-2; D might be TRBD1 (5 bases). The CDR3 is 19 amino acids. V lost 0 bases and J lost 4, with 24 bases in between. Germline CDR1 is SGHAT and CDR2 is FQNNGV. The DNA of the CDR3 is TGTGCCAGCAGCTTAGACCCTATGGGGGAGTACCGGGACGGCTATGGCTACACCTTC. Translated: CASSLDPMGEYRDGYGYTF.

The rearrangement joins TRBV2 to TRBJ2-1; D gene uncertain. The germline CDR1 and CDR2 sequences are SNHLY and FYNNEI. The CDR3 spans 16 residues. V dropped 6 bases and J dropped 4 bases, with 19 bases sitting between them. The CDR3 sequence is CASSDVPEYLYNEQFF. CDR3 DNA: TGTGCCAGCAGCGACGTCCCCGAGTACCTGTACAATGAGCAGTTCTTC.

The chain carries TRBV4-2 and TRBJ2-3; a possible D gene is TRBD2 (7 bases). Trimming cost V 3 bases and J 6 bases, with 13 bases left between them. Germline assignment: CDR1 LGHNA and CDR2 YNFKEQ. CDR3 length equals 14 residues. This chain's CDR3 is CASSQKGGLDTQYF. CDR3 DNA: TGTGCCAGCAGCCAGAAGGGGGGGTTGGATACGCAGTATTTT.

This rearrangement joins TRBV5-3 to TRBJ1-2; tentative D call: TRBD1 (6 bases). TRBV5-3 is classed as an ORF, of uncertain function. Trimming removed 2 bases at V and 3 bases at J, with 11 bases between. CDR3 length equals 14 residues. As DNA, the CDR3 is TGTGCCAGAAGCTTCAGGGGCAGGGACTATGGCTACACCTTC. The encoded protein is CARSFRGRDYGYTF.

DNA for the CDR3: TGTGCCAGCAGTTACTCTTGGCTACAGGAAGCTTTCTTT. This translates into CASSYSWLQEAFF. The chain uses TRBV6-5 and TRBJ1-1; no clear D gene. The CDR3 runs 13 residues. With 0 bases removed from V and 8 bases from J, the gap between germline ends came to 10 bases. Germline CDR1 and CDR2: MNHEY and SVGAGI.

The chain uses TRBV19 and TRBJ2-4, with D unresolved. Trimming removed 0 bases from V and 4 bases from J, with 4 bases in between. The CDR3 has 13 residues. The V gene's germline CDR1 is LNHDA and CDR2 SQIVND (reference sequence). CDR3: CASSIEIKNIQYF. The CDR3 region has the DNA TGTGCCAGTAGTATAGAGATAAAAAACATTCAGTACTTC.

The rearrangement links TRBV27 to TRBJ1-1; a possible D gene is TRBD1 (5 bases). Trimming removed 10 bases from V and 3 bases from J, with 15 bases in between. This CDR3 spans 13 amino acids. CDR1 and CDR2 from the germline V gene are MNHEY and SMNVEV (reference sequence). CDR3 sequence (DNA): TGTGCCACCGACCCGGGGCACGACACTGAAGCTTTCTTT. Translating it yields CATDPGHDTEAFF.